The clone carrying this T cell receptor beta chain was counted at least ten times. RNA transcripts provided the source from which TCR beta CDR3 regions were amplified. Primed by the HTBI set, a first-round RT-PCR was run on the TCR CDR3. Each CDR3 protein gets one entry after TCRdb re-called the multiplex PCR reads with MiXCR. The sample lists around 290,000 distinct CDR3 sequences, roughly 13% occurring once. CDR3 length equals 15 residues. V was clipped by 6 bases and J by 1 base, with 13 bases between them. The data derive from a study of T cells in Graves' hyperthyroidism and ophthalmopathy. Overall study: Peripheral blood was drawn at first diagnosis, prior to all treatment.

Graves' hyperthyroidism qualified as stable when ophthalmopathy did not progress within 18 months. Uncontrolled infections, other autoimmune diseases, pregnancy or lactation led to exclusion of patients. Specimen: blood. The rearrangement joins TRBV12-3 or TRBV12-4 to TRBJ1-3; D is undetermined. This TCR was recovered from a woman aged 40 to 50 with Graves' hyperthyroidism. The DNA for the CDR3 is TGTGCCAGCAGACCGGGCGCCGGGTCTGGAAACACCATATATTTT. This codes for CASRPGAGSGNTIYF.